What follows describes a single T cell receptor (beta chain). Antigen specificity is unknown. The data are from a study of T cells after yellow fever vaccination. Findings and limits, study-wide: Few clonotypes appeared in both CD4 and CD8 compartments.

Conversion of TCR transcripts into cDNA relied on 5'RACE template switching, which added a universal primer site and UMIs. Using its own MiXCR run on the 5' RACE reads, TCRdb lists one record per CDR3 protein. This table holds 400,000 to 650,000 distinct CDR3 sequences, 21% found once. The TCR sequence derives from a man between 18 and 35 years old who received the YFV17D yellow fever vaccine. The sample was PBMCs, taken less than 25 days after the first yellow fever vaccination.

CDR3 sequence (DNA): TGTGCCACCAGCAGGGGGAGGTTCCAGAGGGAGACCCAGTACTTC. It is translated as CATSRGRFQRETQYF. This chain uses TRBV15 with TRBJ2-5; TRBD2 might be the D (6 bases). Trimming removed 3 bases at V and 5 bases at J, with 16 bases between. The CDR3 length is 15 residues. The germline gives CDR1 LNHNV, CDR2 YYDKDF (reference sequence).